The clone carrying this T cell receptor (beta chain) was seen more than once but under ten times. Genes and germline are mouse. Coverage ceases 4 residues before the CDR3 finishes, and the germline J gene fills in the end. The sample belongs to a study of CD8+ T cells in alopecia areata. Extracted from the samples, RNA was reverse transcribed into cDNA to serve as the sequencing template. Profiling relied on immunoSEQ multiplex PCR, and the TCRdb table lists in-frame clones only, not all of them. The specimen has 290,000 or so clones, none found just once. Sorting of pooled cutaneous lymph node cells used CD4, CD8alpha, NKG2D, NKG2ACE and other markers. In germline, CDR1 is NSHNY, CDR2 SYGAGN. The CDR3 totals 16 residues. The J segment lost 0 bases and the V segment lost 3 bases, leaving 5 bases of the junction unmatched.

This TCR was recovered from a C3H/HeJ mouse with alopecia areata. This strain has MHC haplotype H2-k. The rearrangement links TRBV13-1 to TRBJ2-3; 9 positions agree with TRBD1. The sample was CD4+ T cells sorted from a lymph node. CDR3 loop: CASSAGQGPSAETLYF. The part of the CDR3 DNA that was read is TGTGCCAGCAGTGCCGGACAGGGGCCTAGTGCAGAA.